The T cell receptor beta chain under discussion was sequenced for a study of blood T cells in healthy people across ages. Primed by a sample-barcoded 5' primer and a J-beta primer mix, a second PCR proceeded for 7 to 11 cycles. In TCRdb, the 5' RACE reads were re-called with MiXCR into one record per CDR3 protein. The data contain about 1,400,000 distinct CDR3 sequences, approximately 59% of them singletons. The J segment lost 8 bases and the V segment lost 6 bases, leaving 9 bases of the junction unmatched. CDR3 size: 15 residues. Germline V gene sequence: CDR1 MNHNY, CDR2 SVGAGI (reference sequence).

The receptor was isolated from a man between 18 and 35 years old in good health. The J gene is TRBJ2-1, the V gene TRBV6-6; TRBD1 agrees at 11 bases. The source material was blood. The CDR3 reads CASRNGQGAWYEQFF. The CDR3 region has the DNA TGTGCCAGCAGAAACGGACAGGGGGCCTGGTATGAGCAGTTCTTC.